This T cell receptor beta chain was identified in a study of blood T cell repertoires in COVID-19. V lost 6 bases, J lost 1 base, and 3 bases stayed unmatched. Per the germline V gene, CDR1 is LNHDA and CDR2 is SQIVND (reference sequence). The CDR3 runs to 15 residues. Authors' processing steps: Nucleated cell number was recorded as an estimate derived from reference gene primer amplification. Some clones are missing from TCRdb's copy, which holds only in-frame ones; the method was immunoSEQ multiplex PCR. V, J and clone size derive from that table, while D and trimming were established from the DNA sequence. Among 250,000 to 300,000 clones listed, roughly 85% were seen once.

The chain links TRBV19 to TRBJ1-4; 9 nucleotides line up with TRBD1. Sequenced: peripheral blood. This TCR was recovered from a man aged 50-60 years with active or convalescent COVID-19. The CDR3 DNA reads TGTGCCAGTAGCCGGACAGGGGTAACTAATGAAAAACTGTTTTTT. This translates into CASSRTGVTNEKLFF.